This entry lists 3 T cell receptor beta chains sequenced from one sample in a study of glioma-infiltrating T cells after dendritic cell vaccination. Time point: after dendritic cell vaccination, including at tumor progression/relapse. Assay: immunoSEQ multiplex PCR; the TCRdb copy retains only in-frame clones and omits some. The data contain 85,000 to 100,000 clones, around 80% of them singletons. The sample was blood, taken after dendritic cell vaccination. The receptors shown here come from a human donor with glioblastoma.

This clone was seen more than once but under ten times. V usage is TRBV5-1 and J usage is TRBJ2-7, with 7 bases fitting TRBD2. CDR1 and CDR2 from the germline V gene are SGHRS and YFSETQ. Losses at the gene ends were 1 base for V and 3 bases for J; bases not matched to a gene: 10. This CDR3 spans 16 amino acids. This CDR3 is CASSLPGAGTFYEQYF. The CDR3, as DNA: TGCGCCAGCAGCTTGCCGGGAGCGGGGACGTTCTACGAGCAGTACTTC.

The chain employs TRBV5-1 and TRBJ2-1, with 9 nucleotides matching TRBD1. CDR1 and CDR2 from the germline V gene are SGHRS and YFSETQ. The CDR3 length is 16 residues. Trimming cost V 2 bases and J 6 bases; bases outside gene matches: 9. The CDR3 sequence is CASSFLPGQGVNEQFF. CDR3 sequence (DNA): TGCGCCAGCAGCTTTCTACCGGGACAGGGTGTCAATGAGCAGTTCTTC.

The chain recombines TRBV15 with TRBJ2-5; TRBD1 aligns across 10 bases. The CDR3 totals 15 residues. V shed 3 bases and J 5 bases; nucleotides not matched to a gene: 6. Germline CDR1 LNHNV, CDR2 YYDKDF (reference sequence). In nucleotides, the CDR3 is TGTGCCACCAGCAGTCCGGGACAGGGGACGGAGACCCAGTACTTC. This translates into CATSSPGQGTETQYF. Variable domain in full (rest from reference TRBV15 and TRBJ2-5): DAMVIQNPRYQVTQFGKPVTLSCSQTLNHNVMYWYQQKSSQAPKLLFHYYDKDFNNEADTPDNFQSRRPNTSFCFLDIRSPGLGDTAMYLCATSSPGQGTETQYFGPGTRLLVL.